This T cell receptor beta chain was recovered during a study of CD8+CD57+ T cells in acquired aplastic anemia. Patients included in sequencing had previously demonstrated CD8+CD57+ cell expansion by flow cytometry. Patients were treatment-naive when blood was sampled. TCR beta VDJ and CDR3 profiles were obtained from a genomic DNA template. TCRdb reprocessed the reads with MiXCR, giving one entry per CDR3 protein. The sample lists roughly 150,000 distinct CDR3 sequences, around 50% seen once, with around 2.9% in the top ten. V shed 3 bases and J 4 bases; nucleotides not matched to a gene: 9. The germline gives CDR1 SNHLY, CDR2 FYNNEI. The CDR3 is 15 residues long.

Material: sorted CD4+, CD8+, or CD8+CD57+ T cells (not recorded which) from PBMCs. The clonotype originates from a human donor with aplastic anemia. V and J are TRBV2 and TRBJ2-7; TRBD2 matches at 7 bases. The CDR3 DNA sequence: TGTGCCAGCAGTGATCTCGGACTAGAGTGGTACGAGCAGTACTTC. Amino acid sequence: CASSDLGLEWYEQYF. The variable domain in full, with the rest retrieved from reference TRBV2 and TRBJ2-7, is EPEVTQTPSHQVTQMGQEVILRCVPISNHLYFYWYRQILGQKVEFLVSFYNNEISEKSEIFDDQFSVERPDGSNFTLKIRSTKLEDSAMYFCASSDLGLEWYEQYFGPGTRLTVT.